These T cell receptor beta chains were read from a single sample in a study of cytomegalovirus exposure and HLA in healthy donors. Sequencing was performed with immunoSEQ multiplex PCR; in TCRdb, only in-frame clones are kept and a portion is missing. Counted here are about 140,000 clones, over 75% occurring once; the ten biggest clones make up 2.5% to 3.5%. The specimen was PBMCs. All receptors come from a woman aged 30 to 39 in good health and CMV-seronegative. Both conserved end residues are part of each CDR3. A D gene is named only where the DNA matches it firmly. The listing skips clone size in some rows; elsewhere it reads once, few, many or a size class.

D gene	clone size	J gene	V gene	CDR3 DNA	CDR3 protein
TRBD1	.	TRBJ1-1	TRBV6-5	TGTGCCAGCAGTGTTCACAGGGGAGAAGCTTTCTTT	CASSVHRGEAFF
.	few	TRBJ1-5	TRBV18	TGTGCCAGCTCACCAACAGGGAGGGTAAATCAGCCCCAGCATTTT	CASSPTGRVNQPQHF
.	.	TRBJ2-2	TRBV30	TGTGCCTGGAGGCCTCCAGGGAACACCGGGGAGCTGTTTTTT	CAWRPPGNTGELFF
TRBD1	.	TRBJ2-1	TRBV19	TGTGCCAGTAGTCCAGACAGGGGTAGGACGAATGAGCAGTTCTTC	CASSPDRGRTNEQFF
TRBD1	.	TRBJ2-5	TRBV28	TGTGCCAGCATTGAAAGACAGGGGGCAAGAGAGACCCAGTACTTC	CASIERQGARETQYF
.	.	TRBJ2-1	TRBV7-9	TGTGCCAGCAGCTTACGGGGGAATGAGCAGTTCTTC	CASSLRGNEQFF
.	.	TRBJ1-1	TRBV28	TGTGCCAGCAGCGCGTCGGGGGGGGTCACTGAAGCTTTCTTT	CASSASGGVTEAFF
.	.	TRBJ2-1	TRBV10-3	TGTGCCATCAGTGCCTCCCTCGATGTCAGGGACAATGAGCAGTTCTTC	CAISASLDVRDNEQFF
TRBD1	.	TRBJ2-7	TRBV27	TGTGCCAGCAGAGACAGGGGGCACTACGAGCAGTACTTC	CASRDRGHYEQYF
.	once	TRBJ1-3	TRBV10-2	TGCGCCAGTAGAACCGGGACTGCTGGAAACACCATATATTTT	CASRTGTAGNTIYF
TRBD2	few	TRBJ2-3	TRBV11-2	TGTGCCAGCAGCCTCGAAAGGGCGGGGGGGCGGACAGATACGCAGTATTTT	CASSLERAGGRTDTQYF
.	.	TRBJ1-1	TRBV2	TGTGCCAGCAGTCGAACAGAGAACACTGAAGCTTTCTTT	CASSRTENTEAFF
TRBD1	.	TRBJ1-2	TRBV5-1	TGCGCCAGCAGCTTACAGGGGACTAACTATGGCTACACCTTC	CASSLQGTNYGYTF
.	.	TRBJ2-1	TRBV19	TGTGCCAGTAGTATAGTGGAGGGTAATGAGCAGTTCTTC	CASSIVEGNEQFF
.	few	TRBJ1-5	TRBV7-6	TGTGCCAGCAGCCCTAGCGCAGGGTCTATTGGCAATCAGCCCCAGCATTTT	CASSPSAGSIGNQPQHF
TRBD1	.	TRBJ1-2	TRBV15	TGTGCCACCAGCAGAGAGGGCAGGGGGCTAGGTAACTATGGCTACACCTTC	CATSREGRGLGNYGYTF
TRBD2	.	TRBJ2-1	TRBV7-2	TGTGCCAGCAGCACCACTAGCGGGGGGGTCGGAGAGCAGTTCTTC	CASSTTSGGVGEQFF
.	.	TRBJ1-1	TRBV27	TGTGCCAGCAGTTGGGCCGATACCATGAACACTGAAGCTTTCTTT	CASSWADTMNTEAFF
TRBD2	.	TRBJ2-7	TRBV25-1	TGTGCCAGCAGTGAATCGGGACTAGCGGGGGCCTACGAGCAGTACTTC	CASSESGLAGAYEQYF
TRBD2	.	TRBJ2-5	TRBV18	TGTGCCAGCTCACAGGGGAGGGATGAGACCCAGTACTTC	CASSQGRDETQYF
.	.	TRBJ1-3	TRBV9	TGTGCCAGCAGCAACCGACAGACCTCTGGAAACACCATATATTTT	CASSNRQTSGNTIYF
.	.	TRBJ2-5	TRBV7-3	TGTGCCAGCAGCTTTTCGGGGTCGGGGCAAGAGACCCAGTACTTC	CASSFSGSGQETQYF
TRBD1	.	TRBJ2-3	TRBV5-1	TGCGCCAGCAGCTTGGATTTTAGGACGGGGCAGGGGGCGATGAGACACACAGATACGCAGTATTTT	CASSLDFRTGQGAMRHTDTQYF
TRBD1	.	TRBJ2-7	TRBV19	TGTGCCAGTAGTGGGGGGACAGGGGGCTGCGAGCAGTACTTC	CASSGGTGGCEQYF
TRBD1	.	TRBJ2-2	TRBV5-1	TGCGCCAGCAGCTGGGGGACAGGGACCACCGGGGAGCTGTTTTTT	CASSWGTGTTGELFF
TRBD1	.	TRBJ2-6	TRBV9	TGTGCCAGCAGCGCCAGGGGGCGCTTCACTGGGGCCAACGTCCTGACTTTC	CASSARGRFTGANVLTF
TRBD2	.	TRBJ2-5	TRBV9	TGTGCCAGCAGCGTAGGGGTTAGCGGGAATCAAGAGACCCAGTACTTC	CASSVGVSGNQETQYF
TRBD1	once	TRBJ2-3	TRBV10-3	TGTGCCATCAGACCCCAGGGGGTGCGAGATACGCAGTATTTT	CAIRPQGVRDTQYF
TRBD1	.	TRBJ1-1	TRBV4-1	TGCGCCAGCAGCCCTGGACAGGGGAAGTGGTCTGAAGCTTTCTTT	CASSPGQGKWSEAFF
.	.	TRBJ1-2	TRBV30	TGTGCCTGGAGTCGTGAGGGTGGCTACACCTTC	CAWSREGGYTF
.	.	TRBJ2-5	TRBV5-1	TGCGCCAGCAGCGTCCTACAGGGAGAGGGCCAAGAGACCCAGTACTTC	CASSVLQGEGQETQYF
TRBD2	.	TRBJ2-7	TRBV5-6	TGTGCCAGCAGCTTTTTTAAAGGGACTATTCTTTCCTACGAGCAGTACTTC	CASSFFKGTILSYEQYF
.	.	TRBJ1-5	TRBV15	TGTGCCACCAGCAGCCGGGACGGACTATATAGCAATCAGCCCCAGCATTTT	CATSSRDGLYSNQPQHF
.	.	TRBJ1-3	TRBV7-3	TGTGCCAGCAGCCGCCGGGTCACACTAAACACCATATATTTT	CASSRRVTLNTIYF
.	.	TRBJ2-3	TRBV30	TGTGCCTGGAGCGACTACGGGTGGCGGGACCCCACAGATACGCAGTATTTT	CAWSDYGWRDPTDTQYF
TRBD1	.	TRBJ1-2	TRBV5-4	TGTGCCAGCACAGTTCTAGGGGGCAACTATGGCTACACCTTC	CASTVLGGNYGYTF
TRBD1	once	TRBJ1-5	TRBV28	TGTGCCAGCATCGACGACAGGGGCTTCAATCAGCCCCAGCATTTT	CASIDDRGFNQPQHF
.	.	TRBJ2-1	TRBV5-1	TGCGCCAGCAGCTTGGCGGAGGCGAGCTCCTACAATGAGCAGTTCTTC	CASSLAEASSYNEQFF
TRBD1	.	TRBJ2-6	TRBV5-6	TGTGCCAGCAGCCGGCCCGGGACAGGGGGCCTGACTGGGGCCAACGTCCTGACTTTC	CASSRPGTGGLTGANVLTF
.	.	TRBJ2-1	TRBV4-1	TGCGCCAGCAGCCAAAGAGGAGGAACTCCCGGCTACAATGAGCAGTTCTTC	CASSQRGGTPGYNEQFF
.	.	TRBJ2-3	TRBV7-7	TGTGCCAGCAGCTTGGGTCTCTCGGGGGGCGGTGCAGATACGCAGTATTTT	CASSLGLSGGGADTQYF